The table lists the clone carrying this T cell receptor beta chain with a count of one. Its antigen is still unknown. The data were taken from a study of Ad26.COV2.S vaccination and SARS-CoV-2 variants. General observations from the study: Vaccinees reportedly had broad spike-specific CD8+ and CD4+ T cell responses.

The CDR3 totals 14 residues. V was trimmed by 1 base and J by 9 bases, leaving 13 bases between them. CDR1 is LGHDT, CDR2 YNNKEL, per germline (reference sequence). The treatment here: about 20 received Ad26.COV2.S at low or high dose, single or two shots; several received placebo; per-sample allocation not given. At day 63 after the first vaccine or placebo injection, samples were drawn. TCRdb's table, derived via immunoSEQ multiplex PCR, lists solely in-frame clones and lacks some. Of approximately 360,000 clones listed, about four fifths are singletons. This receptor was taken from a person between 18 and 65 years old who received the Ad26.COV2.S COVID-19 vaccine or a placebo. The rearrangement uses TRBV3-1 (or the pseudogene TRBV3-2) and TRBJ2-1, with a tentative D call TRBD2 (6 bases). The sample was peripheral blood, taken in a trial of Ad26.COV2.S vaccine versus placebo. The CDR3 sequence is CASSQAQLATEQFF. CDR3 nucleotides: TGTGCCAGCAGCCAAGCCCAACTAGCTACTGAGCAGTTCTTC.